This TCR beta chain comes out of a study of T cells in localized non-small cell lung cancer. Germline V lookup: CDR1 SGHVS, CDR2 FNYEAQ. The CDR3 loop spans 17 amino acids. V lost 4 bases, J lost 0 bases, and 18 bases lay in between. Sequencing used immunoSEQ multiplex PCR; TCRdb keeps in-frame clones, though not all of them. The data hold about 20,000 clones, with around 89% observed a single time. The receptor was derived from a man between 40 and 70 years old with stage I lung adenocarcinoma. The input for sequencing was peripheral blood, taken before any cancer treatment. The chain recombines TRBV7-6 with TRBJ2-5, with D perhaps matching TRBD1 or TRBD2 (5 bases each). In DNA form, the CDR3 reads TGTGCCAGCAGCTACGACTCGCCGGGACGGAACCAAGAGACCCAGTACTTC. This sequence encodes CASSYDSPGRNQETQYF.